This T cell receptor (beta chain) stems from a study of blood T cell repertoires in COVID-19. About the research overall: From the United States, Italy and Spain came samples of acute and convalescent COVID-19. T cells, B-cell-depleted T cells, or PBMCs supplied cDNA or gDNA.

Original analysis: By means of reference gene primer amplification, nucleated cell counts were estimated. The repertoire was sequenced with immunoSEQ multiplex PCR; TCRdb's copy has only in-frame clones and lacks some. For V, J and clone size, that table is used; D and trimming come from the DNA. The table has 120,000 or so clones, roughly 91% seen once; the top ten hold about 1.5%. V gave up 0 bases and J gave up 9 bases; unmatched junction bases: 8. The CDR3 extends over 16 amino acids. CDR1 MNHEY and CDR2 SVGAGI come from the germline V gene. The sequence came from a human donor in a cohort sampled during active COVID-19. Source material: peripheral blood. This rearrangement joins TRBV6-5 to TRBJ2-1; 10 bases map to TRBD1. DNA of the CDR3: TGTGCCAGCAGTTACTCCGGGACAGGGGTGCCTCTTGAGCAGTTCTTC. Translation: CASSYSGTGVPLEQFF.